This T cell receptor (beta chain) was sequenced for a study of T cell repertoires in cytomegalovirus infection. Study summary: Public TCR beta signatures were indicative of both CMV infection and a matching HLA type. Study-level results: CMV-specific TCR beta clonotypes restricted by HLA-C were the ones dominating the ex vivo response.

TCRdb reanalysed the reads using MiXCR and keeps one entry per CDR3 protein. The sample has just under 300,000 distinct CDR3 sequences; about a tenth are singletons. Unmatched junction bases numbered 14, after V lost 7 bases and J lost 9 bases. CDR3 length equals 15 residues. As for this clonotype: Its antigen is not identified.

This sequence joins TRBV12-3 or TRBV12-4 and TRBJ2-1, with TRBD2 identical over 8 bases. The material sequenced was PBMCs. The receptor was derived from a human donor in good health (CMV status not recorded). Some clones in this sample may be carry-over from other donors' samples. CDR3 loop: CASKSDGSGVVEQFF. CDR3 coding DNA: TGTGCCAGCAAGAGTGACGGTAGCGGGGTTGTTGAGCAGTTCTTC.